Given below is one T cell receptor beta chain in context. Its antigen is unidentified. TCR beta CDR3 sequences were amplified from RNA transcripts. The study used the HTBI primer set for a first-round RT-PCR of the TCR CDR3. TCRdb called the multiplex PCR reads again in MiXCR, with one record for every CDR3 protein. The sample lists more than 500,000 distinct CDR3 sequences; 16% were seen once. The data originate from a study of T cells in Graves' hyperthyroidism and ophthalmopathy. Findings and limits, study-wide: Ophthalmopathy was predicted by the model a median of roughly 6.6 months ahead of onset.

This CDR3 is built from 13 residues. V shed 4 bases and J shed 4 bases, with 9 bases lying between them. Germline V gene lookup returns CDR1 SGHDT and CDR2 YYEEEE. The study excluded patients with uncontrolled infection, other autoimmune disease, pregnancy or lactation. Diagnoses were established using clinical symptoms, serum thyroxine and TRAb, thyroid ultrasound and orbital computed tomography. Sequencing used blood. This receptor was taken from a young woman with Graves' ophthalmopathy. The chain uses TRBV5-6 and TRBJ1-3; D is undetermined. The CDR3 protein is CASSPDEGNTIYF. CDR3 in DNA: TGTGCCAGCAGCCCGGATGAGGGAAACACCATATATTTT.